This T cell receptor beta chain derives from a study of T cell repertoires in cytomegalovirus infection. Trimming cost V 3 bases and J 8 bases, with 11 bases left between them. The CDR3 spans 13 residues. Germline CDR1 and CDR2: SGHRS and YFSETQ. In TCRdb, the reads were re-called with MiXCR into one record per CDR3 protein. The data contain almost 300,000 distinct CDR3 sequences, around 10% of them seen just once; the ten biggest clones take up around 2.5%. This TCR was sampled from a human donor in good health (CMV status not recorded). Some clones in this sample may be carry-over from other donors' samples. The sample was PBMCs. The chain has TRBV5-1 and TRBJ1-4; D is possibly TRBD1 (6 bases). The CDR3 here is CASSSGTTEKLFF. CDR3 DNA: TGCGCCAGCAGCTCCGGGACAACAGAAAAACTGTTTTTT.